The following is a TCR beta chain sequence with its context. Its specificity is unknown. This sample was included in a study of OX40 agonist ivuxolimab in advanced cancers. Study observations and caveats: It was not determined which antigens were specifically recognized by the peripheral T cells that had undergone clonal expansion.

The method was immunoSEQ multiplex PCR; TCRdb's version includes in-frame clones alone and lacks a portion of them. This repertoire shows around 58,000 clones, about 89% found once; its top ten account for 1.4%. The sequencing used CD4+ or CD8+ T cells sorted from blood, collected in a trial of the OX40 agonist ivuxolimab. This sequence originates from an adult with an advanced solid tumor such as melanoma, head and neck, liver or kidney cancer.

For the CDR3, the DNA is TGTGCCAGCAGTTTAGAGGGGGGGGCGGGTCAGCCCCAGCATTTT. Its protein is CASSLEGGAGQPQHF. The chain is built from TRBV27 and TRBJ1-5, with D possibly TRBD1 on 6 matching bases. Germline CDR1 MNHEY, CDR2 SMNVEV (reference sequence). There are 15 residues in the CDR3. Trimming took off 2 bases at V and 6 bases at J, with 14 bases between the two ends.